This T cell receptor beta chain came from a study of human T cells and chemical hapten exposure. Whole-study findings and limits: Alopecia was present in the donors, so their immune response may differ from healthy people's. Significantly more large CDR3 similarity clusters arose among expanded TCRs than among controls. The count of PT1 expanded TCRs correlated positively with patch test score.

Time point described: patch test 3, about 24 weeks after DPC sensitization. Noted treatment: therapeutic diphenylcyclopropenone sensitization with weekly scalp DPC. A single record per CDR3 protein comes from TCRdb applying MiXCR to the RACE reads. The data contain around 110,000 distinct CDR3 sequences, 11% of them singletons. Ten or more counts support this clonotype. Its antigen is not known. This CDR3 is 14 amino acids long. V dropped 2 bases and J dropped 7 bases, with 12 bases sitting between them. Germline CDR1 is SGHAT and CDR2 is FQNNGV. This receptor was identified in a woman in her forties or fifties with alopecia areata. Some clones in this sample may be carry-over from other donors' samples. Material: whole blood, obtained in connection with sensitization to the hapten diphenylcyclopropenone (DPC). The chain couples TRBV11-2 to TRBJ1-5; D uncertain. The CDR3 spells CASSLTPGSQPQHF. For the CDR3, the DNA is TGTGCCAGCAGCTTAACCCCTGGCTCCCAGCCCCAGCATTTT.